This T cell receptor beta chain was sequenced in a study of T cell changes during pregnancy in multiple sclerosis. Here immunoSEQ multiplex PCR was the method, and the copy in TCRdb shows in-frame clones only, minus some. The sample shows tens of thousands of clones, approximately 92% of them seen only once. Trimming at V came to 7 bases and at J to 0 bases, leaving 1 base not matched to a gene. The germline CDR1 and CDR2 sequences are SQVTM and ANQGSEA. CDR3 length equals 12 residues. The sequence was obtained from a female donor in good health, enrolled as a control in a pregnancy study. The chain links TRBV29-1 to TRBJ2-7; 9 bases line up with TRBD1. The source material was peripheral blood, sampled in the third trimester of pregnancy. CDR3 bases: TGCAGCGGGGGACAGGGCTCCTACGAGCAGTACTTC. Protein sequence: CSGGQGSYEQYF.